This entry lists 12 T cell receptor beta chains sequenced from one sample in a study of T-cell reconstitution after alpha-beta-depleted transplantation in children. It was with unique molecular identifiers that the TCRbeta library was prepared. TCRdb re-called the PCR reads with MiXCR, one entry per CDR3 protein. This sample has a few hundred thousand distinct CDR3 sequences, with roughly a quarter found just once. This specimen was PBMCs, mostly from graft donor cells, taken 360 days after TCRalphabeta/CD19-depleted stem cell transplant. The receptors come from a female patient younger than 10 who had a stem cell transplant for congenital amegakaryocytic thrombocytopenia, so the T cells may come from the graft donor.

The chain links TRBV28 to TRBJ2-4; TRBD1 aligns across 8 bases. The CDR3 covers 17 residues. V shed 5 bases and J 3 bases; nucleotides not matched to a gene: 12. CDR1 is MDHEN, CDR2 SYDVKM, per germline. CDR3 sequence (DNA): TGTGCCAGCAGTCTCCTAAGGTGGGGGACAGGCAAAAACATTCAGTACTTC. Its protein is CASSLLRWGTGKNIQYF.

This clonotype was seen only a few times. The rearrangement uses TRBV6-1 and TRBJ1-1; 10 bases line up with TRBD1. CDR1 and CDR2 (germline): MNHNS, SASEGT. The CDR3 runs 15 residues. The ends lost 4 bases at V and 5 bases at J; junction bases unmatched: 7. DNA of the CDR3: TGTGCCAGCAGTGGCCCGGGACAGGGGCTGACTGAAGCTTTCTTT. Its protein is CASSGPGQGLTEAFF.

V usage is TRBV3-1 and J usage is TRBJ2-1, with 7 bases matching TRBD1. Germline V gives CDR1 LGHDT, CDR2 YNNKEL (reference sequence). The CDR3 extends over 17 amino acids. Trimming cost V 1 base and J 0 bases; bases outside gene matches: 6. This CDR3 is CASSQGSAGGSYNEQFF. The CDR3 DNA sequence: TGTGCCAGCAGCCAAGGTTCCGCAGGGGGCTCCTACAATGAGCAGTTCTTC.

This clonotype was seen ten or more times. The gene calls are TRBV5-1 and TRBJ2-1; weak D call: TRBD2 (6 bases). Trimming cost V 0 bases and J 4 bases, with 11 bases left between them. Germline CDR1 is SGHRS and CDR2 is YFSETQ. This CDR3 has 15 residues. The CDR3 DNA follows: TGCGCCAGCAGCTTGGAAGGACTACCATACAATGAGCAGTTCTTC. Amino acid sequence: CASSLEGLPYNEQFF. The whole variable domain, remainder taken from reference TRBV5-1 and TRBJ2-1, is KAGVTQTPRYLIKTRGQQVTLSCSPISGHRSVSWYQQTPGQGLQFLFEYFSETQRNKGNFPGRFSGRQFSNSRSEMNVSTLELGDSALYLCASSLEGLPYNEQFFGPGTRLTVL.

In this sample, this clonotype turned up a few times. The rearrangement joins TRBV20-1 to TRBJ2-1; D perhaps matches TRBD2 (5 bases). V gave up 3 bases and J gave up 16 bases, with 31 bases separating them. From germline, CDR1 is DFQATT and CDR2 SNEGSKA (reference sequence). There are 16 residues in the CDR3. CDR3 coding DNA: TGCAGTGCTAGGCGTCTTCGGGATCCTCGGCCAGAGTGGCAATTCTTC. Its protein product is CSARRLRDPRPEWQFF.

J is TRBJ2-5 and V is TRBV2; 7 bases agree with TRBD2. V was pared by 11 bases and J by 3 bases, with 12 bases of the junction left unmatched. In germline, CDR1 is SNHLY, CDR2 FYNNEI. CDR3 length equals 14 residues. CDR3 amino acids: CAAKWDLAEETQYF. For the CDR3, the DNA is TGTGCCGCCAAGTGGGATCTAGCGGAAGAGACCCAGTACTTC. Full variable domain (remainder filled in from reference TRBV2 and TRBJ2-5): EPEVTQTPSHQVTQMGQEVILRCVPISNHLYFYWYRQILGQKVEFLVSFYNNEISEKSEIFDDQFSVERPDGSNFTLKIRSTKLEDSAMYFCAAKWDLAEETQYFGPGTRLLVL.

This clonotype occurred a few times. The chain joins TRBV6-1 to TRBJ2-3, with D possibly being TRBD1 (5 bases). CDR1 is MNHNS and CDR2 is SASEGT in the germline V gene. V was shortened by 6 bases and J by 6 bases, with 13 bases between the two germline ends. The CDR3 totals 13 residues. CDR3 in amino acids: CASRPYRLDTQYF. The DNA for the CDR3 is TGTGCCAGCAGGCCCTACAGGCTCGATACGCAGTATTTT.

This clonotype was seen more than once but under ten times. The rearrangement joins TRBV12-3 or TRBV12-4 to TRBJ1-3; D is possibly TRBD1 (6 bases). Between the trimmed V and J ends, which lost 4 bases and 4 bases, there was a span of 17 bases. The CDR3 loop spans 16 amino acids. The CDR3 protein is CASSSHREPSGNTIYF. As DNA, the CDR3 is TGTGCCAGCAGTTCACACAGGGAACCATCCGGAAACACCATATATTTT.

To note about this clonotype: A much larger clone is a single base away; this may be a read error. This rearrangement joins TRBV5-1 to TRBJ2-3, with a weak D call TRBD2 (6 bases). The germline gives CDR1 SGHRS, CDR2 YFSETQ. The CDR3 runs to 12 residues. CDR3 DNA sequence: TGCGCCAGCATCTTGGCGGGGTATACGCAGTATTTT. It yields the protein CASILAGYTQYF. The full variable domain, its missing parts supplied by reference TRBV5-1 and TRBJ2-3, is KAGVTQTPRYLIKTRGQQVTLSCSPISGHRSVSWYQQTPGQGLQFLFEYFSETQRNKGNFPGRFSGRQFSNSRSEMNVSTLELGDSALYLCASILAGYTQYFGPGTRLTVL.

Concerning this clonotype itself: Since a much larger clone is just one base distant, this may be a read error. The rearrangement links TRBV6-5 to TRBJ2-3; 8 bases are a match to TRBD1. The CDR3 covers 15 residues. V was pared by 2 bases and J by 1 base, with 2 bases of the junction left unmatched. Per germline, CDR1 MNHEY and CDR2 SVGAGI. The CDR3 sequence is CASSYPTGGTDTQYF. The CDR3 region has the DNA TGTGCCAGCAGTTACCCGACAGGGGGCACAGATACGCAGTATTTT.

V usage is TRBV7-9 and J usage is TRBJ1-1; TRBD1 is a possible D gene (6 bases). The V and J ends lost 3 bases and 4 bases respectively, with 12 bases between them. Germline V CDR1 and CDR2: SEHNR, FQNEAQ (reference sequence). The CDR3 has 14 residues. The CDR3 region has the DNA TGTGCCAGCAGCTTCGGGGGCTCGGGCACTGAAGCTTTCTTT. Residues: CASSFGGSGTEAFF.

The V call is TRBV20-1, the J call TRBJ2-7; TRBD2 agrees at 11 bases. This CDR3 contains 14 residues. J was trimmed by 2 bases and V by 6 bases; bases with no gene match: 6. Germline CDR1 reads DFQATT; CDR2 reads SNEGSKA (reference sequence). CDR3: CSADTSGSPYEQYF. In DNA form, the CDR3 reads TGCAGTGCCGACACTAGCGGGAGTCCCTACGAGCAGTACTTC.